This TCR beta chain was recovered during a study of CD8+ T cells in alopecia areata. Study-wide findings and caveats: More clonal than normal scalp was lesional scalp, particularly alopecia totalis/universalis. Tissue-resident alphabeta T cells belonging to normal skin likewise get sequenced within scalp specimens. Between patients, shared TCR sequences were less clear than in mice. This was possibly due in part to HLA diversity in the patient population.

CDR3 size: 14 residues. The V and J ends lost 4 bases and 8 bases respectively, with 17 bases between them. CDR1 SQVTM and CDR2 ANQGSEA come from the germline V gene. A few counts support this clone. Its antigen is currently unknown. Extracted from the samples, RNA was reverse transcribed into cDNA to serve as the sequencing template. Profiling relied on immunoSEQ multiplex PCR, and the TCRdb table lists in-frame clones only, not all of them. The table shows 150,000 to 200,000 clones, with about 54% occurring only once. Specimen: CD4+ T cells sorted from blood. This chain uses TRBV29-1 with TRBJ1-4; D gene ambiguous. The sequence derives from a human donor in good health. As DNA, the CDR3 is TGCAGCGTTGGAGCTAACAAAGGGAACGAAAAACTGTTTTTT. This translates into CSVGANKGNEKLFF.